A selection of T cell receptor beta chains follows, all from one sample in a study of PD-1 blockade in classical Hodgkin lymphoma. Clones were sequenced by immunoSEQ multiplex PCR, and TCRdb holds only the in-frame ones, with some missing. The sample contains tens of thousands of clones, around 85% of which appear only once. This specimen consisted of CD4+ T cells from blood, obtained before the fourth cycle of nivolumab. The receptors here all came from a human donor with classical Hodgkin lymphoma. Both conserved end residues are part of each CDR3. Fields, in order: J gene, CDR3 length, V gene, clone size, D gene, CDR3 protein, CDR3 DNA. A D gene is named only where the DNA matches it firmly. Size is stated for part of the rows, as once, few or many counts, or as a class when the clone is expanded.

TRBJ1-1	15	TRBV5-5	.	.	CASSLWQGADTEAFF	TGTGCCAGCAGCTTGTGGCAGGGAGCTGACACTGAAGCTTTCTTT
TRBJ1-2	14	TRBV6-1	.	.	CASSGIGLFYGYTF	TGTGCCAGCAGTGGGATTGGGTTATTCTATGGCTACACCTTC
TRBJ1-5	14	TRBV7-2	.	.	CASSLGQMNQPQHF	TGTGCCAGCAGCTTAGGGCAGATGAATCAGCCCCAGCATTTT
TRBJ1-5	14	TRBV7-2	.	.	CASSPQKGTQPQHF	TGTGCCAGCAGCCCCCAAAAAGGGACTCAGCCCCAGCATTTT
TRBJ1-1	15	TRBV19	.	TRBD1	CASSPRDRTNTEAFF	TGTGCCAGTAGCCCCCGGGACAGGACAAACACTGAAGCTTTCTTT
TRBJ1-1	13	TRBV28	.	.	CASRRQGSTEAFF	TGTGCCAGCAGGCGGCAGGGGTCGACTGAAGCTTTCTTT
TRBJ1-1	15	TRBV6-5	.	.	CASSYSFRTNTEAFF	TGTGCCAGCAGTTACTCGTTCCGGACGAACACTGAAGCTTTCTTT
TRBJ1-2	17	TRBV7-2	.	TRBD1	CASSLAWPGQGTYGYTF	TGTGCCAGCAGCTTAGCATGGCCGGGACAGGGGACATATGGCTACACCTTC
TRBJ1-6	13	TRBV4-2	.	.	CASSQWQPSPLHF	TGTGCCAGCAGCCAATGGCAGCCCTCACCCCTCCACTTT
TRBJ2-4	14	TRBV7-2	.	.	CASSLEPGTNIQYF	TGTGCCAGCAGCTTAGAACCCGGCACAAACATTCAGTACTTC
TRBJ1-3	12	TRBV2	.	.	CASSSGGNTIYF	TGTGCCAGCAGCTCGGGAGGAAACACCATATATTTT
TRBJ1-3	15	TRBV19	.	TRBD1	CATGLQGSFGNTIYF	TGTGCCACCGGCTTACAGGGGTCCTTTGGAAACACCATATATTTT
TRBJ1-3	14	TRBV19	.	TRBD1	CASGTGGAGNTIYF	TGTGCCAGTGGGACAGGGGGAGCAGGAAACACCATATATTTT
TRBJ2-1	15	TRBV14	.	.	CASSQPGLPNNEQFF	TGTGCCAGCAGCCAACCGGGACTCCCTAACAATGAGCAGTTCTTC
TRBJ1-4	15	TRBV19	.	.	CASSPDQATNEKLFF	TGTGCCAGTAGTCCGGACCAGGCAACTAATGAAAAACTGTTTTTT
TRBJ1-1	14	TRBV28	.	.	CASINPGGLTEAFF	TGTGCCAGCATCAATCCTGGGGGGTTAACTGAAGCTTTCTTT
TRBJ1-4	14	TRBV11-1	few	TRBD1	CASSVRGSNEKLFF	TGTGCCAGCAGCGTCAGGGGGTCTAATGAAAAACTGTTTTTT
TRBJ2-3	13	TRBV11-2	.	.	CASSWLEHDTQYF	TGTGCCAGCAGCTGGTTGGAGCACGATACGCAGTATTTT
TRBJ2-1	16	TRBV9	.	TRBD1	CASSVAGQGAYNEQFF	TGTGCCAGCAGCGTAGCCGGACAGGGGGCCTACAATGAGCAGTTCTTC
TRBJ2-2	18	TRBV7-2	few	TRBD2	CASSFRTSGGSATGELFF	TGTGCCAGCAGCTTCCGGACTAGCGGGGGGTCGGCCACCGGGGAGCTGTTTTTT
TRBJ1-6	15	TRBV5-6	.	.	CASSLSPAHNSPLHF	TGTGCCAGCAGCTTGTCCCCGGCCCATAATTCACCCCTCCACTTT
TRBJ2-1	11	TRBV20-1	.	.	CSARGPNEQFF	TGCAGTGCTAGGGGACCAAATGAGCAGTTCTTC
TRBJ2-3	12	TRBV5-1	.	.	CASSLESDTQYF	TGCGCCAGCAGCTTAGAATCAGATACGCAGTATTTT
TRBJ1-1	13	TRBV5-1	.	.	CASSSQGNTEAFF	TGCGCCAGCAGCTCACAGGGAAACACTGAAGCTTTCTTT
TRBJ2-2	15	TRBV11-3	.	.	CASSQRRSSTGELFF	TGTGCCAGCAGCCAACGACGGAGCTCCACCGGGGAGCTGTTTTTT
TRBJ1-4	14	TRBV18	once	.	CASSPPSTNEKLFF	TGTGCCAGCTCACCACCGAGCACTAATGAAAAACTGTTTTTT
TRBJ1-2	12	TRBV9	.	.	CASSVGTYGYTF	TGTGCCAGCAGCGTAGGGACTTATGGCTACACCTTC
TRBJ2-7	14	TRBV9	once	.	CASSVAGGPYEQYF	TGTGCCAGCAGCGTAGCGGGGGGCCCCTACGAGCAGTACTTC
TRBJ2-5	13	TRBV6-6	.	.	CASSIRERGTQYF	TGTGCCAGCAGTATCAGAGAACGGGGGACCCAGTACTTC
TRBJ1-5	15	TRBV7-6	.	.	CASSLQEGWDQPQHF	TGTGCCAGCAGCTTACAAGAGGGGTGGGATCAGCCCCAGCATTTT
TRBJ2-5	12	TRBV5-3	.	.	CARSLKRETQYF	TGTGCCAGAAGCCTCAAGAGAGAGACCCAGTACTTC
TRBJ1-1	14	TRBV18	.	.	CASSPTDVNTEAFF	TGTGCCAGCTCACCTACGGACGTTAACACTGAAGCTTTCTTT
TRBJ1-3	16	TRBV5-1	.	.	CASSFGQTYSGNTIYF	TGCGCCAGCAGCTTTGGACAGACCTACTCTGGAAACACCATATATTTT
TRBJ2-7	15	TRBV5-1	.	.	CASSSTVEYSYEQYF	TGCGCCAGCAGTTCGACAGTGGAGTACTCCTACGAGCAGTACTTC
TRBJ1-1	14	TRBV2	.	.	CASINSALGTEAFF	TGTGCCAGCATAAACAGCGCCCTGGGCACTGAAGCTTTCTTT
TRBJ1-2	14	TRBV5-4	.	.	CASSLGGEGYGYTF	TGTGCCAGCAGCTTGGGGGGCGAGGGCTATGGCTACACCTTC
TRBJ1-6	13	TRBV28	.	TRBD1	CASRGQGDSPLHF	TGTGCCAGCAGGGGACAGGGGGATTCACCCCTCCACTTT
TRBJ2-3	14	TRBV6-5	.	.	CASSYSSLADTQYF	TGTGCCAGCAGTTACTCGAGTTTGGCAGATACGCAGTATTTT
TRBJ1-2	16	TRBV6-1	few	.	CASSDNFPRLIYGYTF	TGTGCCAGCAGTGACAATTTCCCACGGCTGATCTATGGCTACACCTTC
TRBJ2-1	15	TRBV9	.	.	CASSRRQEPYNEQFF	TGTGCCAGCAGCAGAAGACAGGAACCTTACAATGAGCAGTTCTTC